These 5 T cell receptor beta chains share one sample of origin, sequenced in a study of shared clonotypes between healthy human individuals. Libraries were prepared by immunoSEQ multiplex PCR; TCRdb keeps only in-frame clonotypes and omits some of them. The sample records roughly 490,000 clones, less than 80% being singletons. The sample consisted of PBMCs. These receptors all stem from a woman aged 40 to 50 in good health. Some clones in this sample may be carry-over from other donors' samples.

The chain carries TRBV4-3 and TRBJ1-1; tentatively, D is TRBD1 (5 bases). Germline V lookup: CDR1 LGHNA, CDR2 YSLEER. This CDR3 comprises 15 residues. V was shortened by 0 bases and J by 10 bases, with 18 bases between the two germline ends. CDR3 nucleotides: TGCGCCAGCAGCCAAGATGGCCGACCCTCGCAGGGAGCTTTCTTT. This sequence encodes CASSQDGRPSQGAFF.

V and J are TRBV5-1 and TRBJ2-2; 8 bases fit TRBD1. CDR1 SGHRS and CDR2 YFSETQ come from the germline V gene. The CDR3 runs 16 residues. V shed 4 bases and J 1 base; nucleotides not matched to a gene: 6. The CDR3 bases are TGCGCCAGCAGCCCAGGGACAGGACAGAACACCGGGGAGCTGTTTTTT. Amino acids: CASSPGTGQNTGELFF. Full variable domain (outside the CDR3, taken from reference TRBV5-1 and TRBJ2-2): KAGVTQTPRYLIKTRGQQVTLSCSPISGHRSVSWYQQTPGQGLQFLFEYFSETQRNKGNFPGRFSGRQFSNSRSEMNVSTLELGDSALYLCASSPGTGQNTGELFFGEGSRLTVL.

CDR3: CASSDRGYNEKLFF. The CDR3 nucleotides are TGTGCCAGCAGTGACAGGGGGTATAATGAAAAACTGTTTTTT. The chain is built from TRBV2 and TRBJ1-4; 7 positions agree with TRBD1. Germline V gene lookup returns CDR1 SNHLY and CDR2 FYNNEI. The CDR3 spans 14 residues. The junction had 2 bases not matched to a gene; V was cut back by 3 bases and J by 4 bases.

This clone was recorded many times. The CDR3, as DNA: TGTGCCAGCAGAGAACAGGGGGCGAGGGGCAATCAGCCCCAGCATTTT. Translation: CASREQGARGNQPQHF. V gene TRBV6-1 combines with J gene TRBJ1-5, with 9 bases identical to TRBD1. J gave up 2 bases and V 6 bases, and 8 bases lay outside the gene matches. This CDR3 comprises 16 residues. Germline values: CDR1 MNHNS, CDR2 SASEGT.

CDR3 bases: TGTGCCAGCAGCTCGGGACAAAGGGTGAATGGCTACACCTTC. Amino acids: CASSSGQRVNGYTF. This chain joins TRBV7-2 and TRBJ1-2, with a tentative D call TRBD1 (6 bases). The CDR3 runs 14 residues. Germline lookup yields CDR1 SGHTA and CDR2 FQGNSA. The V gene lost 4 bases and the J gene lost 6 bases, with 15 bases spanning the gap.